Sequencing of this T cell receptor (beta chain) was carried out in a study of T cells in Graves' hyperthyroidism and ophthalmopathy. About this clonotype: Possible read error: a much larger clone is one base away.

Germline CDR1 is SGDLS and CDR2 is YYNGEE. The CDR3 loop spans 15 amino acids. The CDR3 regions of TCR beta were amplified from RNA transcripts. TCR CDR3 underwent first-round RT-PCR with the HTBI primer set. Each CDR3 protein is one row after TCRdb ran MiXCR on the multiplex PCR reads. The table records a few hundred thousand distinct CDR3 sequences, less than 25% of them present only once. This chain uses TRBV9 with TRBJ2-5; no clear D. The source is a young man with Graves' hyperthyroidism. Material for sequencing was blood. The CDR3 bases are TGTGCCATCAGCGTAGGCGGAGCAACCCAAGAGACCCAGTACTTC. Amino acid sequence: CAISVGGATQETQYF.